Listed here are 15 T cell receptor beta chains from one sample, sequenced in a study of cytomegalovirus exposure and HLA in healthy donors. The PCR was carried out with 60 Vbeta primers and 13 Jbeta primers. Produced via immunoSEQ multiplex PCR; TCRdb's table is partial and in-frame only. Of fewer than 200,000 clones in the sample, about 68% are singletons; the top ten hold around 2.5%. The source material was PBMCs. Every receptor here comes from a female donor in good health and CMV-seronegative.

CDR3 region: CASGPDGPSGNTIYF. For the CDR3, the DNA is TGTGCCAGCGGGCCCGACGGCCCCTCTGGAAACACCATATATTTT. The rearrangement joins TRBV6-6 to TRBJ1-3; no firm D call. CDR1 is MNHNY, CDR2 SVGAGI, per germline (reference sequence). V was cut by 8 bases and J by 0 bases, with 14 bases left in between. CDR3 length equals 15 residues.

The chain employs TRBV19 and TRBJ2-7; 8 bases are a match to TRBD2. This CDR3 region has 15 residues. J gave up 0 bases and V 9 bases, and 10 bases lay outside the gene matches. From germline, CDR1 is LNHDA and CDR2 SQIVND (reference sequence). The chain's CDR3 is CASSRTSRSSYEQYF. The CDR3 region has the DNA TGTGCCAGCAGTCGGACTAGCCGGAGCTCCTACGAGCAGTACTTC.

The chain joins TRBV28 to TRBJ2-7; TRBD1 agrees at 7 bases. Germline V lookup: CDR1 MDHEN, CDR2 SYDVKM. V was clipped by 5 bases and J by 2 bases; unmatched bases: 3. CDR3 length: 13 amino acids. DNA for the CDR3: TGTGCCAGCAGTGCCGGGACAGCCTACGAGCAGTACTTC. As protein: CASSAGTAYEQYF.

This clone came up a few times. The CDR3, as DNA: TGTGCCAGCACCCTAGGGGTAGCGGGGGTCTACAATGAGCAGTTCTTC. It translates to CASTLGVAGVYNEQFF. The chain employs TRBV11-2 and TRBJ2-1; 9 bases match TRBD2. The CDR3 length is 16 residues. In germline, CDR1 is SGHAT, CDR2 FQNNGV. J lost 3 bases, V lost 7 bases, and 10 bases had no gene match.

The chain recombines TRBV9 with TRBJ1-1; 9 bases fit TRBD1. CDR3 size: 14 residues. V lost 3 bases, J lost 5 bases, and 5 bases stayed unmatched. Germline loops: CDR1 SGDLS, CDR2 YYNGEE. The CDR3 DNA is TGTGCCAGCAGCGCCGGGACAGGGAGGACTGAAGCTTTCTTT. Translated: CASSAGTGRTEAFF.

The chain is built from TRBV7-2 and TRBJ2-7; TRBD1 matches 10 bases. The J segment lost 0 bases and the V segment lost 5 bases, leaving 7 bases of the junction unmatched. The CDR3 consists of 16 residues. Germline-derived CDR1 and CDR2 are SGHTA and FQGNSA. CDR3 residues: CASSDPGQGHSYEQYF. The CDR3 DNA reads TGTGCCAGCAGCGATCCGGGACAGGGGCACTCCTACGAGCAGTACTTC. The complete variable domain, with remaining parts taken from reference TRBV7-2 and TRBJ2-7, reads GAGVSQSPSNKVTEKGKDVELRCDPISGHTALYWYRQSLGQGLEFLIYFQGNSAPDKSGLPSDRFSAERTGGSVSTLTIQRTQQEDSAVYLCASSDPGQGHSYEQYFGPGTRLTVT.

J is TRBJ2-2 and V is TRBV10-2; 7 nucleotides align to TRBD1. CDR3 length equals 13 residues. The V gene end was trimmed by 8 bases and the J gene end by 0 bases; junction bases not matched to a gene: 0. Germline V CDR1 and CDR2: WSHSY, SAAADI. In DNA, the CDR3 is TGCGCCAGCGGGACAGCGAACACCGGGGAGCTGTTTTTT. This translates into CASGTANTGELFF.

The rearrangement uses TRBV7-2 and TRBJ1-1, with D possibly matching TRBD1 (5 bases). V was pared by 3 bases and J by 6 bases, with 17 bases between. Germline V CDR1 and CDR2: SGHTA, FQGNSA. The CDR3 runs 15 residues. For the CDR3, the DNA is TGTGCCAGCAGCTTCTCACAGGAGTGGTTCCCTGAAGCTTTCTTT. Translated, it gives CASSFSQEWFPEAFF.

The CDR3 nucleotides are TGTGCCAGCAGCTTAGTTAGCGGGAGGGACACAGATACGCAGTATTTT. It yields the protein CASSLVSGRDTDTQYF. The genes are TRBV7-9 and TRBJ2-3; 11 bases are shared with TRBD2. Unmatched junction bases numbered 2, after V lost 1 base and J lost 2 bases. The CDR3 covers 16 residues. CDR1 is SEHNR, CDR2 FQNEAQ, per germline (reference sequence).

The rearrangement uses TRBV30 and TRBJ2-4; 10 bases map to TRBD1. This CDR3 is 13 amino acids long. Germline assignment: CDR1 GTSNPN and CDR2 SVGIG (reference sequence). With V trimmed by 5 bases and J by 5 bases, 3 bases remained unmatched. CDR3 amino acids: CAWVGTGENIQYF. DNA for the CDR3: TGTGCCTGGGTCGGGACAGGGGAAAACATTCAGTACTTC.

The V call is TRBV27, the J call TRBJ1-2; possibly TRBD1 for D (5 bases). Germline assignment: CDR1 MNHEY and CDR2 SMNVEV (reference sequence). The CDR3 spans 16 residues. Trimming removed 6 bases at V and 4 bases at J, with 21 bases between. Here the CDR3 DNA reads TGTGCCAGCAGCCCAAACCCCCCGGTAGGGGTCTATGGCTACACCTTC. This sequence encodes CASSPNPPVGVYGYTF.

V and J are TRBV25-1 and TRBJ1-2; 9 bases are shared with TRBD1. Trimming removed 6 bases from V and 6 bases from J; junction bases left unmatched: 2. The CDR3 has 12 amino acids. The germline V gene has CDR1 MGHDK and CDR2 SYGVNS. CDR3 amino acids: CASRQGADGYTF. Written as DNA, the CDR3 is TGTGCCAGCAGACAGGGGGCGGATGGCTACACCTTC.

This sequence joins TRBV7-8 and TRBJ1-2; TRBD1 matches 7 bases. From germline, CDR1 is SGHVS and CDR2 FQNEAQ. The CDR3 runs 14 residues. J was trimmed by 7 bases and V by 3 bases; bases with no gene match: 8. In nucleotides, the CDR3 is TGTGCCAGCAGCTTTAGTACAGGGGTTAGTGGCTACACCTTC. As protein: CASSFSTGVSGYTF.

The chain is built from TRBV4-1 and TRBJ1-2, with 10 bases that match TRBD1. The V gene end was trimmed by 4 bases and the J gene end by 8 bases; junction bases not matched to a gene: 13. The CDR3 loop spans 16 amino acids. Germline V gene sequence: CDR1 MGHRA, CDR2 YSYEKL. CDR3 nucleotide sequence: TGCGCCAGCAGCCCGGGCCAGGACAGGGGGTTGTTGGGCTACACCTTC. Its protein product is CASSPGQDRGLLGYTF.

This clone was found once. The chain couples TRBV28 to TRBJ2-1, with TRBD2 matching over 7 bases. The CDR3 runs 13 residues. V was pared by 2 bases and J by 15 bases, with 10 bases of the junction left unmatched. The germline V gene has CDR1 MDHEN and CDR2 SYDVKM. CDR3 region: CASSLEKRGVRFF. DNA of the CDR3: TGTGCCAGCAGTTTAGAGAAGCGGGGAGTCAGGTTCTTC. Using reference TRBV28 and TRBJ2-1 for the parts outside the CDR3, the full variable domain is DVKVTQSSRYLVKRTGEKVFLECVQDMDHENMFWYRQDPGLGLRLIYFSYDVKMKEKGDIPEGYSVSREKKERFSLILESASTNQTSMYLCASSLEKRGVRFFGPGTRLTVL.